This T cell receptor (beta chain) was retrieved from a study of vaccination and CD4 T cells after COVID-19 (dated by TCRdb to the early 2020s). With regard to the full study: SARS-CoV-2 positivity had been established in the convalescent patients by nasal swab PCR, and mild disease was recorded in roughly ten of these patients and severe disease in one. Control cultures used a CEFX viral epitope pool as positive control, an HIV-1 Nef peptide pool as negative control, or no peptide. Post-vaccine blood samples were collected a median of around 2.5 months after the second vaccine dose, ranging from about 13 to 250 days. In 10 COVID-19 convalescent patients and a handful of infection-naive healthy vaccine recipients, researchers compared the spike-specific CD4+ TCR repertoire from before mRNA vaccination with the repertoire from after. Two doses of either the Pfizer-BioNTech BNT162b2 vaccine (n=8) or the Moderna mRNA-1273 vaccine (n=2) were administered to participants. In the convalescent cohort there were six males and four females, among whom were two Hispanic individuals, seven Caucasians, two Asians and one multiracial person. Post-COVID blood samples were collected from convalescent patients a median of around 100 days after diagnosis, with a range of about 35 to 180 days. The cultures were stimulated with overlapping spike peptide pools from SARS-CoV-2 and from the common cold coronaviruses HCoV-NL63, HCoV-OC43 and HCoV-229E. For three convalescent patients, samples were collected at an early post-vaccination timepoint (day 14) as well as at a late post-vaccination timepoint (days 161 to 241). Summary of the overall study and its limitations: Only a relatively small number of convalescent patients were included in the study, and early timepoints following natural infection were not analyzed. Among the post-vaccine SARS-CoV-2-reactive clones in convalescent patients, a median approximately 90% showed up only after vaccination, which suggests vaccine-specific priming. In convalescent patients, nearly all vaccine-specific clones (304 of 307) were found to be mono-reactive for SARS-CoV-2 spike rather than cross-reactive with common cold coronaviruses. The median count of SARS-CoV-2-reactive clonotypes went up from 20 to 25 after infection to a few dozen after vaccination, although the change was not significant.

There are 11 amino acids in the CDR3, from cysteine to phenylalanine inclusive. The CDR3 DNA has 33 bases and is translated from base 1. Between the V and J ends, shortened by 1 base and 11 bases respectively, the junction contains 12 bases. From the germline V gene (reference sequence), CDR1 is DFQATT and CDR2 is SNEGSKA. The library was built by means of PCR. DNA from cultured CD4+ T cells underwent TCR sequencing with the Oncomine TCR Beta short-read assay at the Johns Hopkins FTIC core. The QIAamp micro DNA kit was used to extract genomic DNA from the cultured CD4+ T cells. Oncomine TCR Beta libraries from cultured CD4+ T cells were pooled using unique dual indexes and sequenced on an Illumina iSeq 100. In the authors' own workflow: Non-productive sequences were removed, and CDR3s that did not start with C, did not end with F or W, or were shorter than 7 amino acids were discarded. Antigen-specific clonotypes were identified with the MANAFEST web application by comparing peptide-stimulated wells with reference and other culture wells. For a clone to be called positive, the clone needed an FDR below 0.05, an odds ratio above 5, and a productive frequency above 0.1% in at least two of three replicate wells. Clonotypes that were significantly expanded in both SARS-CoV-2 spike wells and at least one common cold coronavirus spike condition were defined as cross-reactive. Similarity between CDR3 sequences was evaluated in R version 3.6.1 using Levenshtein distances (stringdist) and unrooted phylogenetic trees (ape). TCRdb trimmed the raw reads at Q25, called clones with MiXCR and kept productive beta chains. Under each unique CDR3 protein, matching rows form one entry showing the most common genes and DNA. TCRdb's processing, not the authors' own work, is the source of the V and J calls. The sample includes approximately 23,000 distinct CDR3 sequences, with more than 30% observed a single time. Around 27% of the sample is taken by the ten largest.

This specimen's time point label, interpreted: late sampling 161 to 241 days after vaccination in three convalescent patients. Taken with the paper, the label for treatment or condition translates to: approximately nine-day PBMC culture with coronavirus spike peptide pools or control peptides (ViraFEST assay). To expand antigen-specific T cells with peptide pools and then pick out the expanded clonotypes through TCR sequencing, the study relied on the ViraFEST assay. Positive SARS-CoV-2 PCR tests in the convalescent patients dated from March to December 2020, before Alpha, Beta and Delta variants emerged in the United States. Each well held approximately 2 million PBMCs cultured in IMDM containing around 5% human AB serum and around 10 IU/ml IL-2, with about 10 ug/ml peptide pools added. Half of the culture medium was replaced with fresh IL-2-containing medium on days 3 and 7. CD4+ T cells were isolated after approximately 10 days of culture through negative selection using the EasySep CD4+ T cell isolation kit. Ficoll-Paque Plus gradient centrifugation was used to isolate PBMCs from whole blood, and the isolated PBMCs were then either used fresh or cryopreserved at -140C. Each culture condition was generally run in triplicate wells.

Concerning this clonotype itself: This clone's antigen is unknown. No quality values exist for individual bases; no much larger clone is one base distant.

This receptor was taken from a human donor who had recovered from COVID-19. This material consisted of CD4+ T cells from blood, cultured in vitro, taken about 7 months after SARS-CoV-2 vaccination. The rearranged segments are TRBV20-1 and TRBJ2-7; too little of a D gene remains to name it. DNA sequence: TGCAGTGCTAGAGCCGCAACTCCAGAGTACTTC. Its coded protein is CSARAATPEYF.